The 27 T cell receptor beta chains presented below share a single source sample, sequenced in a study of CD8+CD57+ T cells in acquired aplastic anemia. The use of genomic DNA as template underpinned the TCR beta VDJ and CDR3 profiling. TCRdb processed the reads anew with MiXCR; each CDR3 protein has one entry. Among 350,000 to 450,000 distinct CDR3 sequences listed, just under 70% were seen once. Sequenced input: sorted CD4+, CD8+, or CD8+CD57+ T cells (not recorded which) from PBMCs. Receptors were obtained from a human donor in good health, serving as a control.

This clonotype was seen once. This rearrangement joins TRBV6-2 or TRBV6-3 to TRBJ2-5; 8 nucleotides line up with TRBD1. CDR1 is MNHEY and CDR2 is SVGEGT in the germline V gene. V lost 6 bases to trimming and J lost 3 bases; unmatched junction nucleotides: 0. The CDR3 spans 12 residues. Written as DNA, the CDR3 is TGTGCCAGCAGACAGGGGGAAGAGACCCAGTACTTC. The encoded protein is CASRQGEETQYF.

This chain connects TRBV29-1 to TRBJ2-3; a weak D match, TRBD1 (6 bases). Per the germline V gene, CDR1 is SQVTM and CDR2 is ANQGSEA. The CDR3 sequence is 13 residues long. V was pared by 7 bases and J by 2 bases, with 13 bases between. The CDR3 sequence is CSAQGFVTDTQYF. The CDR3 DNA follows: TGCAGCGCACAGGGTTTCGTCACAGATACGCAGTATTTT.

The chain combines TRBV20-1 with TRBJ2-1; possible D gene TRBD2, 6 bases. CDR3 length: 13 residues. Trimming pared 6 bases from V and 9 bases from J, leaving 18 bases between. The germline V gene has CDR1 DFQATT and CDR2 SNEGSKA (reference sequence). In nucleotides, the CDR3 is TGCAGTGCACCGCCGGCGGGGCGTCGTGAGCAGTTCTTC. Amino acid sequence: CSAPPAGRREQFF.

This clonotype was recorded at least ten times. CDR3 loop: CASSARFTDTQYF. The CDR3 DNA reads as TGTGCCAGCAGTGCCCGGTTCACAGATACGCAGTATTTT. This chain uses TRBV2 with TRBJ2-3, with unresolved D. The CDR3 loop spans 13 amino acids. V lost 4 bases, J lost 2 bases, and 7 bases lay in between. Germline V CDR1 and CDR2: SNHLY, FYNNEI. Looking up the rest from reference TRBV2 and TRBJ2-3 gives the full variable domain: EPEVTQTPSHQVTQMGQEVILRCVPISNHLYFYWYRQILGQKVEFLVSFYNNEISEKSEIFDDQFSVERPDGSNFTLKIRSTKLEDSAMYFCASSARFTDTQYFGPGTRLTVL.

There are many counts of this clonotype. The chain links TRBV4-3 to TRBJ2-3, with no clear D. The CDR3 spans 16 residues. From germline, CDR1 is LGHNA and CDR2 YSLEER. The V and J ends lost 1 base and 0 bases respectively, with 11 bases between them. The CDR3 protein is CASSQGPASSTDTQYF. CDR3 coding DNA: TGCGCCAGCAGCCAAGGCCCGGCTTCCAGCACAGATACGCAGTATTTT.

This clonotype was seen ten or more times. CDR3 bases: TGCGCCAGCAGCTGGGGGCCGACTTCACCCCTCCACTTT. Translating it yields CASSWGPTSPLHF. V and J are TRBV5-1 and TRBJ1-6; D may be TRBD1 (6 bases). The germline gives CDR1 SGHRS, CDR2 YFSETQ. V dropped 3 bases and J dropped 9 bases, with 10 bases sitting between them. The CDR3 extends over 13 amino acids.

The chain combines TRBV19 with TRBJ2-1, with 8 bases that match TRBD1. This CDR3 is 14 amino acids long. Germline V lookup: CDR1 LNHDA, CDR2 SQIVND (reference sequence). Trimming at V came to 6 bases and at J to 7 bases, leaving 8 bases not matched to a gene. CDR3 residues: CASRTTGGRNEQFF. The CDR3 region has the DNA TGTGCCAGTAGGACAACAGGGGGGCGAAATGAGCAGTTCTTC.

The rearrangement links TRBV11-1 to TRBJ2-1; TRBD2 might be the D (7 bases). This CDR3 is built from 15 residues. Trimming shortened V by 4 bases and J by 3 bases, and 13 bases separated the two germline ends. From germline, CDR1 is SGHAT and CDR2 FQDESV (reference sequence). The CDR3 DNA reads TGTGCCAGCAGCTACAGGGAGGGGAACTACAATGAGCAGTTCTTC. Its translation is CASSYREGNYNEQFF.

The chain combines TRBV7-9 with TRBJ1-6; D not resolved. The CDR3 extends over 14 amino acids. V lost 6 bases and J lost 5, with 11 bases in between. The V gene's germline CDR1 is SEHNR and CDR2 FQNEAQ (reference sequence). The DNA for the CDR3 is TGTGCCAGCAGGCCGGACGGGCATAATTCACCCCTCCACTTT. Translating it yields CASRPDGHNSPLHF.

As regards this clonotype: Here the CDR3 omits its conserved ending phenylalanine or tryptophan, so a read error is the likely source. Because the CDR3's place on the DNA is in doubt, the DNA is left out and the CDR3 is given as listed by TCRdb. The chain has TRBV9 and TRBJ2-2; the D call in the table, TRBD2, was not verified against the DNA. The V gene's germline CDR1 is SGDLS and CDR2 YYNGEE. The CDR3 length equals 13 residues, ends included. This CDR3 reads CASSGVHPATLGI.

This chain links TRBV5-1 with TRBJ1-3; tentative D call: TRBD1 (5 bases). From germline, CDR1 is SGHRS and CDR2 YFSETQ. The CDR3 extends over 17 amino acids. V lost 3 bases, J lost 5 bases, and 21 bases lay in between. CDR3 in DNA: TGCGCCAGCAGCTCTACGACAGAAACAACGGGAAGAAACACCATATATTTT. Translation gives CASSSTTETTGRNTIYF.

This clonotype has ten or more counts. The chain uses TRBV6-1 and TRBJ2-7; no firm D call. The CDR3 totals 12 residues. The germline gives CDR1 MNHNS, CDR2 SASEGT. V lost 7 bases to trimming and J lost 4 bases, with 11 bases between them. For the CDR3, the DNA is TGTGCCAGCATTGCAGGCTGGTACGAGCAGTACTTC. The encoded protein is CASIAGWYEQYF.

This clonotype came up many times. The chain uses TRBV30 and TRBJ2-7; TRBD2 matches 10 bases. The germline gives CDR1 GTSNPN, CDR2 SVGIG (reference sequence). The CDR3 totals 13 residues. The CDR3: CAFGLAVSYEQYF. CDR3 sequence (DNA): TGTGCTTTTGGACTAGCGGTGTCCTACGAGCAGTACTTC.

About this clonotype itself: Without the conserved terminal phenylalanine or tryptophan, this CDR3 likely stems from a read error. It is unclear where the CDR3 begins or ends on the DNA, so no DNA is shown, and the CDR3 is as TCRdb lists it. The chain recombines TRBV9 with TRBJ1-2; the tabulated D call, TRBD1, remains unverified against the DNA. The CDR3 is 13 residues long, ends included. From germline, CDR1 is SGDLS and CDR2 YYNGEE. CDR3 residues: CASSVGGRTGNTI.

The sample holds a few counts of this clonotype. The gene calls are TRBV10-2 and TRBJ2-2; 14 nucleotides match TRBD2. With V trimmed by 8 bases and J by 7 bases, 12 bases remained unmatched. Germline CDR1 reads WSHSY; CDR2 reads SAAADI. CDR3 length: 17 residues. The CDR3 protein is CASATRLAGGHGGELFF. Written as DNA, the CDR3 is TGCGCCAGCGCGACCCGACTAGCGGGGGGGCATGGCGGGGAGCTGTTTTTT.

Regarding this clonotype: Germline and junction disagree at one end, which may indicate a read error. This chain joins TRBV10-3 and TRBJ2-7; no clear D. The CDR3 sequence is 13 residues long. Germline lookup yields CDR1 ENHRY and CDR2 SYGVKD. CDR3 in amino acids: CASSDALNYGHTF. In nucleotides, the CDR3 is TGTGCCAGCAGTGATGCACTCAACTACGGGCACACCTTC.

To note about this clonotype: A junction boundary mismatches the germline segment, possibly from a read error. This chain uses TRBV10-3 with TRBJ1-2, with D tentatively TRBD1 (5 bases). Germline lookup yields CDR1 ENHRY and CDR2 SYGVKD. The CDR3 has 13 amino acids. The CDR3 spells CAIKGARTAGYPF. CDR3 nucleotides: TGTGCCATCAAAGGGGCCAGGACGGCGGGCTACCCCTTC.

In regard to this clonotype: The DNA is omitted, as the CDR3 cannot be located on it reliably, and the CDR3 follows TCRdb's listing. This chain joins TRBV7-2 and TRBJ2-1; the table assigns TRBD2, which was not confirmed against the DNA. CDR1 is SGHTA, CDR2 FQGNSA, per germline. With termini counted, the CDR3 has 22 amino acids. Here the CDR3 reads CDSSFYICSARTSGSSYNEQFF.

The CDR3 protein is CASSDRTAGEKLFF. CDR3 in DNA: TGTGCCAGCAGTGACCGGACAGCGGGGGAAAAACTGTTTTTT. This chain connects TRBV2 to TRBJ1-4; D is perhaps TRBD1 (6 bases). CDR1 SNHLY and CDR2 FYNNEI come from the germline V gene. The CDR3 extends over 14 amino acids. With 3 bases removed from V and 8 bases from J, the gap between germline ends came to 13 bases.

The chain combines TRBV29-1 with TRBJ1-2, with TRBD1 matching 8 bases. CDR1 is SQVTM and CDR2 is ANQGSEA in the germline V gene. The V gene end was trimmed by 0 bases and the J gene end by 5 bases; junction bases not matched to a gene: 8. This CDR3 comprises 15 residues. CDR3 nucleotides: TGCAGCGTTGAAGATCTGGGGACAGGTGATTATGGCTACACCTTC. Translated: CSVEDLGTGDYGYTF. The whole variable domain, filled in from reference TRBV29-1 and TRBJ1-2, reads SAVISQKPSRDICQRGTSLTIQCQVDSQVTMMFWYRQQPGQSLTLIATANQGSEATYESGFVIDKFPISRPNLTFSTLTVSNMSPEDSSIYLCSVEDLGTGDYGYTFGSGTRLTVV.

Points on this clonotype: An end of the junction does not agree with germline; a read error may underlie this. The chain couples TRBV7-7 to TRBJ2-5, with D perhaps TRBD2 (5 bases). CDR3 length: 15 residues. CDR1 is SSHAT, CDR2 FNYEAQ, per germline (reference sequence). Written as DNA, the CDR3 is TGTGCTAGCAGCTTGTGGCAGAGGGAAGCAGAGTCTCAGTACTTC. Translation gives CASSLWQREAESQYF.

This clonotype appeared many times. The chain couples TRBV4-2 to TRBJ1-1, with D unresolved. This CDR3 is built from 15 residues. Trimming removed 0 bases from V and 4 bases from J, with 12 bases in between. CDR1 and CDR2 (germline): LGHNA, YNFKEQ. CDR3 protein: CASSQEPLAPTEAFF. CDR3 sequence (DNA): TGTGCCAGCAGCCAAGAACCTCTCGCGCCCACTGAAGCTTTCTTT.

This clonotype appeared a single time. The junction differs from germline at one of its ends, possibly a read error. Here the CDR3 DNA reads TGTGCCAGCAGCGTAGCCCGGGGGTATAATACCCCCCTCCACTTT. This codes for CASSVARGYNTPLHF. The chain links TRBV7-9 to TRBJ1-6; weak D call: TRBD1 (5 bases). Looked up from germline, CDR1 is SEHNR and CDR2 is FQNEAQ (reference sequence). CDR3 length equals 15 residues.

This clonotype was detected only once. The CDR3 DNA reads as TGTGCCATCAGTGAGTGGGGGGGGGGCATCGGGGAGCTGTTTTTT. It encodes CAISEWGGGIGELFF. The chain joins TRBV10-3 to TRBJ2-2, with D perhaps matching TRBD2 (7 bases). Germline V gene sequence: CDR1 ENHRY, CDR2 SYGVKD. With 1 base removed from V and 7 bases from J, the gap between germline ends came to 13 bases. This CDR3 has 15 amino acids.

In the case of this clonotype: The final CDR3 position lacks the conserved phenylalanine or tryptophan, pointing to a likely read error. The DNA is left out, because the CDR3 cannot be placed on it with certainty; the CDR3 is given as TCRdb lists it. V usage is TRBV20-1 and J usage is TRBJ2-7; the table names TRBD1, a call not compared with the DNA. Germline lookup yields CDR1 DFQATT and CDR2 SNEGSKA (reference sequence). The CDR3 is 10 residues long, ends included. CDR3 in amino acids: CSAAGQRTFI.

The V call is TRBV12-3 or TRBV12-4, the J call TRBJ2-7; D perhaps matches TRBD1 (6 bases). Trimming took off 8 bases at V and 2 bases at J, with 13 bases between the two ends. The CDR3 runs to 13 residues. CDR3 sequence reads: CASVRTDTYEQYF. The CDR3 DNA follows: TGTGCCAGCGTCAGGACAGATACCTACGAGCAGTACTTC.

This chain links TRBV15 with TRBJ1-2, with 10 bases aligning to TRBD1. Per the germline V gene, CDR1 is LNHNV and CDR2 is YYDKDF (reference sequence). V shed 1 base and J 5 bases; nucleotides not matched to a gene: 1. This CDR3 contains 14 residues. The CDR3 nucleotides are TGTGCCACCAGCAGAGGGACAGGGGGGTATGGCTACACCTTC. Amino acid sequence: CATSRGTGGYGYTF.